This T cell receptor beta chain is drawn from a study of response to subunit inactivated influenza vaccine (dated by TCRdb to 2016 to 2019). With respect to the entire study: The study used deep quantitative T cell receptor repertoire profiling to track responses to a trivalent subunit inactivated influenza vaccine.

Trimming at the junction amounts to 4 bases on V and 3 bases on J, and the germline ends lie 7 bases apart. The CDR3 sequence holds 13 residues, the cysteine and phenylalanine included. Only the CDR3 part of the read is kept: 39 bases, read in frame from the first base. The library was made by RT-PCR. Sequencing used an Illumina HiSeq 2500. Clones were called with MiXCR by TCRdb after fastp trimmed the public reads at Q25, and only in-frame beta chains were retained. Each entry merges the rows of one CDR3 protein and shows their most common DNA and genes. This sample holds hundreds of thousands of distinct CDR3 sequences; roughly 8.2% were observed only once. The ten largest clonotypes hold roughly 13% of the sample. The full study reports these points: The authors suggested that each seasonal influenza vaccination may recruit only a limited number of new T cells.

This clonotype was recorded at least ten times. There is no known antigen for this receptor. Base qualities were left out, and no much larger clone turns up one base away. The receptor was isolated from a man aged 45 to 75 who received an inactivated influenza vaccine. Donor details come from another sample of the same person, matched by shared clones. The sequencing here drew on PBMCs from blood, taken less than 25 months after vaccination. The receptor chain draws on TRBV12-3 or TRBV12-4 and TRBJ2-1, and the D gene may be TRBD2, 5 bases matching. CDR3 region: CASSSEGYNEQFF. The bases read TGTGCCAGCAGTTCCGAGGGCTACAATGAGCAGTTCTTC.